This T cell receptor (beta chain) was sequenced in a study of shared clonotypes between healthy human individuals (dated by TCRdb to between 2020 and 2021). For context, the study as a whole: A few men and two women, aged 18 to 49 years, made up the cohort. For each donor, CD4 naive and CD4 memory were each run on three plates, CD8 naive on two plates, and CD8 memory on one plate. Blood TCR repertoires of a handful of healthy adults were deeply sequenced to estimate repertoire size and the extent of clonotype sharing between individuals. To increase sequencing depth and limit assay-specific biases, TCR repertoire library preparation and sequencing were carried out by different laboratories using diverse techniques. Each donor's leukapheresis produced roughly between roughly 0.85 and 9.5 billion PBMCs.

TCR CDR3 regions were amplified from genomic DNA by multiplex PCR using the deep immunoSEQ assay. Genomic DNA extracted from each cell subset was distributed evenly over all wells of several immunoSEQ 96-well plates, and each plate served as one replicate. For sorted subsets, approximately 190 ng of genomic DNA, equivalent to 25,000 to 35,000 T cell genomes, went into each replicate PCR. The purified libraries were quantified using a Qubit 3.0 fluorometer, sized with a Bioanalyzer 2100, and then quantified again using the KAPA Library Quantification kit. Each immunoSEQ 96-well plate was sequenced on its own single-read 150-cycle Illumina NextSeq 550 flow cell. As for the authors' bioinformatics: Because only junctional sequences without quality scores were contained in the immunoSEQ output, filtering matching that applied to full-length reads could not be performed. Sequences were annotated with PyIR, a Python wrapper for IgBLAST v1.9, and V/J genes and CDR3 were assigned using IMGT germline references. Reads with weak V/J assignments (E-value above 1e-6), missing CDR3, stop codons, out-of-frame junctions, or ambiguous translated residues were removed. A V3J clonotype was defined by an identical inferred V gene, J gene, and CDR3 amino acid sequence. Percentage overlap between repertoires was computed as shared unique clonotypes divided by the size of the smaller repertoire. Repertoire richness was assessed with RTK rarefaction, the Chao1 estimator, and Recon v2.1 estimates of unobserved clonotypes. Generation probabilities were computed with OLGA for all TCRbeta clonotypes obtained by the gDNA method from four donors. TCRdb carries this immuneACCESS record with in-frame sequences only. Its versions omit some clonotypes, under half of them owing to an unresolved V gene in the studies checked, with the rest unexplained. V, J and clone size are taken as reported in that table, and D and trimming were inferred from the DNA itself. The table for this sample lists approximately 2,000,000 clones; under 95% of them were counted only once. The ten largest account for around 0.4% of the sample.

Concerning this clone: Its antigen is currently not known. Per-base qualities were not stored, and no clone one base away is much larger.

The paper's findings and limits, for the study overall: Even with the large sequencing depth, rarefaction of the sorted-subset datasets indicated that sequencing was incomplete. The genetic and exposure-history diversity represented was limited by the small number of donors. When a handful of donors were compared, the shared fraction of clonotypes was about 5% for naive CD4, approximately 3.5% for naive CD8, about 2.4% for memory CD4, and 0.3% to 0.5% for memory CD8. Sampling was restricted to blood, and TCR repertoires in tissues likely differ from the TCR repertoires found in blood. Estimated clonotype richness was generally larger for naive than for memory subsets. Pairwise subsampling indicated that sequencing depth was expected to affect the degree of clonotype sharing among donors. Compared with non-shared clonotypes, clonotypes shared by all four sorted-subset donors had higher generation probabilities.

The donors were healthy, HIV-negative adults who had no recently reported acute infections or vaccinations. Every donor was a Caucasian adult living in Nashville, Tennessee, USA. CD4+ T cells were enriched through magnetic negative selection, after which naive cells were positively selected on CD45RA and the remaining negative fraction served as the memory subset. Blood was obtained by leukapheresis, after which PBMCs were separated by Ficoll-Histopaque density gradient centrifugation and cryopreserved in liquid nitrogen vapor phase. Analytical flow cytometry was used to check the purity and quantity of each magnetically sorted T cell population. Each sorted fraction had its genomic DNA isolated and then quantified by UV absorbance on a Nanodrop 2000c. The CDR3 spans 15 residues, from the cysteine through the phenylalanine. Just the 45-base CDR3 DNA is kept, in frame starting at base 1. V gives up 4 bases and J gives up 3 bases, and the segment between their germline ends measures 16 bases. The germline V gene gives CDR1 as MNHEY and CDR2 as SVGAGI.

The specimen sequenced was naive CD4+ T cells from PBMCs. The cell subset or site label for this specimen denotes: CD45RA+ positively selected. The sequence derives from a man aged 18 to 29 in good health. Some clones in this sample may be carry-over from other donors' samples. This chain is built from TRBV6-5 and TRBJ2-7; TRBD2 could be the D gene, as 6 bases match. The CDR3 corresponds to CASSSPGDLSYEQYF. The DNA sequence reads TGTGCCAGCAGTTCCCCGGGGGACCTAAGCTACGAGCAGTACTTC.